This is a list of T cell receptor beta chains from one sample in a study of T cell repertoires in cytomegalovirus infection. Each CDR3 protein gets one entry after TCRdb re-called the reads with MiXCR. This sample has roughly 230,000 distinct CDR3 sequences, with roughly 22% found just once. The material sequenced was CD8+ T cells from PBMCs. Receptor source: a human donor in good health (CMV status not recorded). Some clones in this sample may be carry-over from other donors' samples. CDR3s include the opening cysteine and the closing phenylalanine or tryptophan. The order of the fields is J gene, V gene, CDR3 protein.

J gene: TRBJ1-1
V gene: TRBV5-1
CDR3 protein: CASSSLDSNTEAFF

J gene: TRBJ2-1
V gene: TRBV29-1
CDR3 protein: CSVGRGELYNEQFF

J gene: TRBJ2-7
V gene: TRBV28
CDR3 protein: CASVFGGGNPYEQYF

J gene: TRBJ2-1
V gene: TRBV5-6
CDR3 protein: CASSPDSLDEQFF

J gene: TRBJ1-1
V gene: TRBV28
CDR3 protein: CASTPGVTEAFF

J gene: TRBJ1-2
V gene: TRBV15
CDR3 protein: CATSRIQDGGYTF

J gene: TRBJ2-5
V gene: TRBV7-6
CDR3 protein: CASSLSEFETQYF

J gene: TRBJ2-1
V gene: TRBV7-9
CDR3 protein: CASSLTQGFYNEQFF

J gene: TRBJ1-1
V gene: TRBV4-1
CDR3 protein: CASSQGFNTEAFF

J gene: TRBJ2-7
V gene: TRBV7-6
CDR3 protein: CASSQRQGLAYEQYF

J gene: TRBJ2-6
V gene: TRBV15
CDR3 protein: CATSRVSALSGANVLTF

J gene: TRBJ1-4
V gene: TRBV20-1
CDR3 protein: CSARTWRSTNEKLFF

J gene: TRBJ2-5
V gene: TRBV7-8
CDR3 protein: CASSLVRVETQYF

J gene: TRBJ2-7
V gene: TRBV6-1
CDR3 protein: CATTWGADEYEQYF

J gene: TRBJ2-7
V gene: TRBV19
CDR3 protein: CASSPRPTYEQYF

J gene: TRBJ1-1
V gene: TRBV29-1
CDR3 protein: CSVRGPNTEAFF

J gene: TRBJ2-1
V gene: TRBV7-3
CDR3 protein: CASSPTPSAYNEQFF

J gene: TRBJ2-7
V gene: TRBV6-2/TRBV6-3
CDR3 protein: CASSYSAGRIRFTYEQYF

J gene: TRBJ1-3
V gene: TRBV5-3
CDR3 protein: CASRTVNGNTIYF

J gene: TRBJ2-1
V gene: TRBV28
CDR3 protein: CASSSTSLEQFF

J gene: TRBJ1-2
V gene: TRBV7-2
CDR3 protein: CASSFGSIYGYTF

J gene: TRBJ2-3
V gene: TRBV2
CDR3 protein: CASNTDTQYF

J gene: TRBJ1-1
V gene: TRBV6-4
CDR3 protein: CASSDSLTGQAFF

J gene: TRBJ1-1
V gene: TRBV12-5
CDR3 protein: CASGSELTGNTEAFF

J gene: TRBJ2-7
V gene: TRBV28
CDR3 protein: CASRQTGTGIYEQYF

J gene: TRBJ1-1
V gene: TRBV13
CDR3 protein: CASSNTGPEAFF

J gene: TRBJ2-1
V gene: TRBV2
CDR3 protein: CASSEAVSGGGDEQFF

J gene: TRBJ2-1
V gene: TRBV27
CDR3 protein: CASSLTSGNNEQFF

J gene: TRBJ1-5
V gene: TRBV7-9
CDR3 protein: CASSSRPWTGDQPQHF

J gene: TRBJ2-1
V gene: TRBV7-9
CDR3 protein: CASSFSDRNYNEQFF

J gene: TRBJ2-5
V gene: TRBV12-3/TRBV12-4
CDR3 protein: CASRRYGTEQETQYF

J gene: TRBJ2-5
V gene: TRBV28
CDR3 protein: CASSGRQGRETQYF

J gene: TRBJ2-1
V gene: TRBV29-1
CDR3 protein: CSLGPSGGNNEQFF

J gene: TRBJ2-7
V gene: TRBV6-5
CDR3 protein: CASSTLGGGVYEQYF

J gene: TRBJ1-2
V gene: TRBV28
CDR3 protein: CASSSIGQGAFYGYTF

J gene: TRBJ1-2
V gene: TRBV29-1
CDR3 protein: CSVEEMDGANYGYTF

J gene: TRBJ1-2
V gene: TRBV23-1
CDR3 protein: CASRQHIYGYTF

J gene: TRBJ1-1
V gene: TRBV7-9
CDR3 protein: CASSFPMTVLNTEAFF

J gene: TRBJ2-5
V gene: TRBV5-6
CDR3 protein: CASSLDPETQYF

J gene: TRBJ1-2
V gene: TRBV12-3/TRBV12-4
CDR3 protein: CASSFMTGDGGGYTF

J gene: TRBJ2-3
V gene: TRBV29-1
CDR3 protein: CSAADGMSTDTQYF

J gene: TRBJ1-5
V gene: TRBV20-1
CDR3 protein: CSVPHAGGNQPQHF

J gene: TRBJ2-3
V gene: TRBV7-6
CDR3 protein: CASRPPAGENTDTQYF

J gene: TRBJ1-1
V gene: TRBV20-1
CDR3 protein: CSASDYTEAFF

J gene: TRBJ1-1
V gene: TRBV6-5
CDR3 protein: CAYIGRGTNTEAFF

J gene: TRBJ1-1
V gene: TRBV12-3/TRBV12-4
CDR3 protein: CASSTDGPNTEAFF

J gene: TRBJ1-2
V gene: TRBV11-2
CDR3 protein: CASDLGGSEGYTF

J gene: TRBJ2-7
V gene: TRBV3-1
CDR3 protein: CASSQVEQDVSYEQYF

J gene: TRBJ1-4
V gene: TRBV7-9
CDR3 protein: CASSFSGPGIEKLFF

J gene: TRBJ2-7
V gene: TRBV7-9
CDR3 protein: CASSDLQGSQYF

J gene: TRBJ1-2
V gene: TRBV28
CDR3 protein: CASSPGQGVGGYGYTF

J gene: TRBJ2-7
V gene: TRBV6-2/TRBV6-3
CDR3 protein: CASSYSGTGGVEQYF

J gene: TRBJ2-3
V gene: TRBV14
CDR3 protein: CASSQGAWTDTQYF

J gene: TRBJ2-1
V gene: TRBV7-8
CDR3 protein: CASSLGAGAYNEQFF

J gene: TRBJ2-2
V gene: TRBV7-9
CDR3 protein: CASYPTASGELFF